A selection of T cell receptor beta chains follows, all from one sample in a study of CD8+ T cells in alopecia areata. This table comes from immunoSEQ multiplex PCR, and its TCRdb copy is limited to in-frame clones, with some not included. Of fewer than 110,000 clones in the sample, almost 60% were seen once. This specimen consisted of CD8+ T cells sorted from blood, obtained between weeks 55 and 65, from a patient treated with tofacitinib. All receptors derive from a human donor with alopecia areata. Both conserved end residues are part of each CDR3. Fields, in order: clone size, CDR3 length, J gene, D gene, V gene, CDR3 protein, CDR3 DNA. D genes are given only for firm matches. Expanded clones get a size class; other rows say once, few or many, or leave the size out.

size: NA
length: 12
J: TRBJ1-1
D: TRBD1
V: TRBV19
CDR3: CASSRGGAEAFF
DNA: TGTGCCAGTAGTAGAGGGGGCGCTGAAGCTTTCTTT

size: once
length: 13
J: TRBJ1-4
D: NA
V: TRBV30
CDR3: CALESPSGKKLFF
DNA: TGTGCCTTGGAGTCCCCGAGTGGCAAAAAACTGTTTTTT

size: NA
length: 14
J: TRBJ1-4
D: TRBD1
V: TRBV27
CDR3: CASSGDRENEKLFF
DNA: TGTGCCAGCAGCGGGGACAGGGAGAATGAAAAACTGTTTTTT

size: NA
length: 17
J: TRBJ2-7
D: NA
V: TRBV27
CDR3: CASSWGPAGVYFYEQYF
DNA: TGTGCCAGCAGTTGGGGGCCGGCAGGGGTGTACTTCTACGAGCAGTACTTC

size: NA
length: 16
J: TRBJ2-3
D: TRBD2
V: TRBV5-1
CDR3: CASSREGLAARDTQYF
DNA: TGCGCCAGCAGCCGTGAGGGACTAGCGGCTCGAGATACGCAGTATTTT

size: NA
length: 12
J: TRBJ1-4
D: TRBD1
V: TRBV15
CDR3: CATRTGAEKLFF
DNA: TGTGCCACCAGGACAGGGGCTGAAAAACTGTTTTTT

size: once
length: 16
J: TRBJ2-3
D: TRBD2
V: TRBV5-1
CDR3: CASRTTGTSVLDTQYF
DNA: TGCGCCAGCCGGACGACCGGGACTAGCGTTTTAGATACGCAGTATTTT

size: NA
length: 15
J: TRBJ2-5
D: TRBD2
V: TRBV19
CDR3: CASSMSGGPGETQYF
DNA: TGTGCCAGTAGTATGTCGGGGGGGCCGGGTGAGACCCAGTACTTC

size: NA
length: 12
J: TRBJ1-2
D: NA
V: TRBV5-6
CDR3: CASSQGGFGYTF
DNA: TGTGCCAGCAGCCAAGGGGGGTTTGGCTACACCTTC

size: NA
length: 15
J: TRBJ2-1
D: TRBD2
V: TRBV5-1
CDR3: CASSPTGTRYNEQFF
DNA: TGCGCCAGCAGCCCCACCGGGACTAGGTACAATGAGCAGTTCTTC

size: few
length: 17
J: TRBJ2-5
D: TRBD1
V: TRBV29-1
CDR3: CSVEGRQETGAQETQYF
DNA: TGCAGCGTTGAAGGACGACAGGAGACAGGGGCCCAAGAGACCCAGTACTTC

size: NA
length: 14
J: TRBJ1-2
D: NA
V: TRBV2
CDR3: CASSVVTGGYGYTF
DNA: TGTGCCAGCAGTGTCGTGACTGGGGGCTATGGCTACACCTTC

size: NA
length: 12
J: TRBJ1-2
D: NA
V: TRBV7-9
CDR3: CASTGANYGYTF
DNA: TGTGCCAGCACCGGGGCTAACTATGGCTACACCTTC

size: few
length: 12
J: TRBJ2-1
D: NA
V: TRBV4-1
CDR3: CASSPQGDEQFF
DNA: TGCGCCAGCAGCCCCCAGGGCGATGAGCAGTTCTTC

size: NA
length: 15
J: TRBJ2-1
D: NA
V: TRBV7-9
CDR3: CASSLPGFPWNEQFF
DNA: TGTGCCAGCAGCTTACCCGGGTTTCCCTGGAATGAGCAGTTCTTC

size: NA
length: 15
J: TRBJ2-7
D: NA
V: TRBV5-1
CDR3: CASSLRGTGTYEQYF
DNA: TGCGCCAGCAGCTTAAGGGGGACGGGAACCTACGAGCAGTACTTC

size: NA
length: 14
J: TRBJ2-2
D: NA
V: TRBV6-5
CDR3: CASSHPGETGELFF
DNA: TGTGCCAGCAGTCACCCAGGGGAAACCGGGGAGCTGTTTTTT

size: NA
length: 15
J: TRBJ2-7
D: TRBD2
V: TRBV5-1
CDR3: CASSHETAGVDEQYF
DNA: TGCGCCAGCAGCCACGAGACAGCGGGGGTGGACGAGCAGTACTTC

size: NA
length: 18
J: TRBJ2-1
D: TRBD2
V: TRBV7-2
CDR3: CASSLTGTSGGPYNEQFF
DNA: TGTGCCAGCAGCCTGACCGGGACTAGCGGGGGCCCCTACAATGAGCAGTTCTTC

size: NA
length: 16
J: TRBJ1-6
D: TRBD1
V: TRBV30
CDR3: CACTPGTGSYNSPLHF
DNA: TGTGCCTGCACTCCCGGGACAGGGTCCTATAATTCACCCCTCCACTTT

size: NA
length: 14
J: TRBJ1-2
D: TRBD1
V: TRBV9
CDR3: CASSAETGTTGYTF
DNA: TGTGCCAGCAGCGCCGAGACAGGGACCACTGGCTACACCTTC

size: NA
length: 13
J: TRBJ2-7
D: NA
V: TRBV14
CDR3: CASSPFRNYEQYF
DNA: TGTGCCAGCAGCCCATTTCGAAACTACGAGCAGTACTTC

size: NA
length: 14
J: TRBJ2-3
D: TRBD2
V: TRBV4-1
CDR3: CASSRIAGTDTQYF
DNA: TGCGCCAGCAGCAGAATAGCGGGTACAGATACGCAGTATTTT

size: NA
length: 14
J: TRBJ2-3
D: NA
V: TRBV5-1
CDR3: CASSLEQGRDTQYF
DNA: TGCGCCAGCAGCTTGGAACAGGGAAGGGATACGCAGTATTTT

size: NA
length: 13
J: TRBJ2-1
D: TRBD1
V: TRBV6-5
CDR3: CASSYSTGREQFF
DNA: TGTGCCAGCAGTTACTCGACAGGGCGCGAGCAGTTCTTC

size: NA
length: 13
J: TRBJ1-2
D: NA
V: TRBV7-9
CDR3: CASSVHPRYGYTF
DNA: TGTGCCAGCAGCGTTCACCCCCGGTACGGCTACACCTTC

size: NA
length: 15
J: TRBJ1-5
D: TRBD1
V: TRBV4-2
CDR3: CASSPPGQGIEPQHF
DNA: TGTGCCAGCAGCCCCCCAGGACAGGGGATAGAGCCCCAGCATTTT

size: NA
length: 14
J: TRBJ2-2
D: NA
V: TRBV6-5
CDR3: CASSVLGASGELFF
DNA: TGTGCCAGCAGTGTTCTGGGGGCTTCCGGGGAGCTGTTTTTT

size: NA
length: 15
J: TRBJ2-5
D: NA
V: TRBV6-6
CDR3: CASSSDSGPPGTQYF
DNA: TGTGCCAGCAGTTCCGACTCCGGGCCCCCCGGGACCCAGTACTTC

size: few
length: 12
J: TRBJ1-1
D: NA
V: TRBV7-9
CDR3: CASSLAGDEAFF
DNA: TGTGCCAGCAGCTTAGCGGGGGATGAAGCTTTCTTT

size: NA
length: 17
J: TRBJ2-7
D: TRBD1
V: TRBV7-9
CDR3: CATHVAPRDRATYEQYF
DNA: TGTGCCACCCACGTCGCGCCCAGGGACAGGGCTACCTACGAGCAGTACTTC

size: NA
length: 15
J: TRBJ2-3
D: TRBD1
V: TRBV6-6
CDR3: CASNIPGQSTDTQYF
DNA: TGTGCCAGCAATATCCCGGGACAGAGCACAGATACGCAGTATTTT

size: once
length: 18
J: TRBJ1-2
D: TRBD1
V: TRBV27
CDR3: CASSLHFWDRALYYGYTF
DNA: TGTGCCAGCAGTTTACATTTTTGGGACAGGGCTTTGTACTATGGCTACACCTTC

size: NA
length: 15
J: TRBJ1-1
D: NA
V: TRBV28
CDR3: CASSTRAQMNTEAFF
DNA: TGTGCCAGCAGTACGAGGGCTCAGATGAACACTGAAGCTTTCTTT

size: NA
length: 14
J: TRBJ1-6
D: NA
V: TRBV30
CDR3: CAWCPGGERSPLHF
DNA: TGTGCCTGGTGCCCAGGTGGTGAAAGGTCACCCCTCCACTTT

size: once
length: 15
J: TRBJ2-7
D: TRBD1
V: TRBV15
CDR3: CATSRTGQGAYEQYF
DNA: TGTGCCACCAGCAGAACCGGACAGGGGGCCTACGAGCAGTACTTC

size: few
length: 15
J: TRBJ2-7
D: TRBD2
V: TRBV6-6
CDR3: CASSPGTSGTYEQYF
DNA: TGTGCCAGCAGTCCCGGGACTAGCGGAACCTACGAGCAGTACTTC

size: NA
length: 16
J: TRBJ2-7
D: TRBD1
V: TRBV2
CDR3: CASSAPRDRGAYEQYF
DNA: TGTGCCAGCAGTGCCCCCCGGGACAGGGGAGCCTACGAGCAGTACTTC

size: NA
length: 14
J: TRBJ2-5
D: NA
V: TRBV7-9
CDR3: CASSPESGRGTQYF
DNA: TGTGCCAGCAGCCCGGAATCGGGGCGGGGGACCCAGTACTTC

size: few
length: 12
J: TRBJ2-7
D: NA
V: TRBV4-2
CDR3: CASSLGLNEQYF
DNA: TGTGCCAGCAGTCTCGGGCTTAACGAGCAGTACTTC

size: NA
length: 11
J: TRBJ2-7
D: NA
V: TRBV6-1
CDR3: CASSESYEQYF
DNA: TGTGCCAGCAGTGAGTCCTACGAGCAGTACTTC

size: NA
length: 12
J: TRBJ1-1
D: NA
V: TRBV18
CDR3: CASSSRYTEAFF
DNA: TGTGCCAGCTCGTCTCGTTACACTGAAGCTTTCTTT

size: NA
length: 14
J: TRBJ2-1
D: TRBD1
V: TRBV19
CDR3: CATEGTGYNNEQFF
DNA: TGTGCCACCGAGGGGACAGGGTATAACAATGAGCAGTTCTTC

size: NA
length: 14
J: TRBJ2-3
D: NA
V: TRBV30
CDR3: CAWSELGITDTQYF
DNA: TGTGCCTGGAGTGAGTTGGGGATCACAGATACGCAGTATTTT

size: NA
length: 13
J: TRBJ1-2
D: TRBD1
V: TRBV6-6
CDR3: CASSYGQGVGYTF
DNA: TGTGCCAGCAGTTACGGACAGGGTGTTGGCTACACCTTC

size: NA
length: 13
J: TRBJ2-7
D: NA
V: TRBV2
CDR3: CASRRDLRDEQYF
DNA: TGTGCCAGCCGTCGGGACTTACGGGACGAGCAGTACTTC

size: few
length: 13
J: TRBJ2-7
D: NA
V: TRBV25-1
CDR3: CASLAGATYEQYF
DNA: TGTGCCAGCCTGGCGGGGGCCACCTACGAGCAGTACTTC

size: NA
length: 11
J: TRBJ1-2
D: TRBD1
V: TRBV6-1
CDR3: CASRTGVGYTF
DNA: TGTGCCAGCCGGACAGGGGTTGGCTACACCTTC

size: NA
length: 10
J: TRBJ1-1
D: NA
V: TRBV29-1
CDR3: CSVVSHEAFF
DNA: TGCAGCGTTGTATCCCATGAAGCTTTCTTT

size: NA
length: 16
J: TRBJ2-5
D: TRBD2
V: TRBV4-2
CDR3: CASSQDLAGGQETQYF
DNA: TGTGCCAGCAGCCAAGATCTAGCGGGGGGACAAGAGACCCAGTACTTC

size: few
length: 12
J: TRBJ2-7
D: NA
V: TRBV14
CDR3: CASSSRVYEQYF
DNA: TGTGCCAGCAGCTCCAGGGTCTACGAGCAGTACTTC

size: NA
length: 16
J: TRBJ1-1
D: NA
V: TRBV7-9
CDR3: CASSPRGRAANTEAFF
DNA: TGTGCCAGCAGCCCCAGGGGACGGGCAGCGAACACTGAAGCTTTCTTT